One T cell receptor beta chain is described in this entry. Original analysis: Researchers report that nucleated cell counts were estimated from reference gene primer amplification. This table comes from immunoSEQ multiplex PCR, and its TCRdb copy is limited to in-frame clones, with some not included. The V and J calls and clone size come from that table; D and trimming were worked out from the DNA. Of fewer than 100,000 clones listed, roughly 90% are singletons. The sample comes from a study of blood T cell repertoires in COVID-19. In the study overall: Some COVID-19 samples were acute and others convalescent; all came from the United States, Italy and Spain. Nucleic acid was either cDNA or gDNA, and it came from T cells, B-cell-depleted T cells, or PBMCs.

The CDR3 extends over 21 amino acids. V shed 2 bases and J 0 bases; nucleotides not matched to a gene: 16. The germline V gene encodes CDR1 MRHNA and CDR2 SNTAGT. This receptor was obtained from a woman over 75 with acute or convalescent COVID-19. Sequenced input: peripheral blood. The chain links TRBV6-4 to TRBJ2-1; 10 nucleotides match TRBD2. CDR3 in amino acids: CASSDLPARPASGSSYNEQFF. The CDR3, as DNA: TGTGCCAGCAGTGACCTCCCGGCCCGCCCGGCTAGCGGGAGCTCCTACAATGAGCAGTTCTTC.